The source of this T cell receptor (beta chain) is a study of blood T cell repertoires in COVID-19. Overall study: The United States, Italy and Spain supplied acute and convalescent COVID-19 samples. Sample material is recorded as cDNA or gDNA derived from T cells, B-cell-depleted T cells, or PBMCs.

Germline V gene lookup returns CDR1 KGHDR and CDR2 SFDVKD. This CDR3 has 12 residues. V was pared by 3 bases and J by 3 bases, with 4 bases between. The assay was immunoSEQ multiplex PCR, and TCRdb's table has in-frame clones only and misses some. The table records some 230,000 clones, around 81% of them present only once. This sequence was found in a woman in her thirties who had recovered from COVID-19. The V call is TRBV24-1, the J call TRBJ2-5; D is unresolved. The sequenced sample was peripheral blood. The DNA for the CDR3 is TGTGCCACCAGTGATCTAAAAGAGACCCAGTACTTC. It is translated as CATSDLKETQYF.